Shown below are 14 T cell receptor beta chains from a single sample sequenced in a study of tumor-infiltrating lymphocytes in oesophageal squamous cell carcinoma. In TCRdb, the PCR reads were re-called with MiXCR into one record per CDR3 protein. In the table there are about 21,000 distinct CDR3 sequences, under 45% of which are singletons. The sample taken for sequencing was esophageal tumor tissue. Receptors originate from a male donor with esophageal squamous cell carcinoma.

This clonotype qualifies as medium-sized. V is TRBV11-2 and J is TRBJ1-2; D is unclear. V was shortened by 5 bases and J by 1 base, with 8 bases between the two germline ends. Germline V gene lookup returns CDR1 SGHAT and CDR2 FQNNGV. CDR3 length: 13 amino acids. The CDR3 DNA follows: TGTGCCAGCAGCCTTAGCTTTAACTATGGCTACACCTTC. This codes for CASSLSFNYGYTF.

CDR3: CASSPPRGTGAYEQYF. The DNA for the CDR3 is TGTGCCAGCAGCCCCCCCCGCGGGACAGGGGCCTACGAGCAGTACTTC. The chain links TRBV28 to TRBJ2-7; 10 bases are a match to TRBD1. Germline V gene data show CDR1 as MDHEN and CDR2 as SYDVKM. The V segment lost 6 bases and the J segment 2 bases; nucleotides outside the gene matches: 10. This CDR3 is 16 amino acids long.

The genes are TRBV7-3 and TRBJ2-7, with D possibly matching TRBD1 (5 bases). Germline loops: CDR1 SGHTA, CDR2 FQGTGA. The V end lost 5 bases, the J end lost 2 bases, and 16 bases lay between the germline ends. The CDR3 extends over 15 amino acids. The CDR3 sequence: CASSLRKGPAYEQYF. CDR3 sequence (DNA): TGTGCCAGCAGCCTAAGGAAGGGGCCCGCCTACGAGCAGTACTTC.

This clonotype was observed many times. The chain is built from TRBV6-1 and TRBJ1-1; D gene unclear. V was shortened by 0 bases and J by 5 bases, with 10 bases between the two germline ends. Germline CDR1 reads MNHNS; CDR2 reads SASEGT. This CDR3 has 14 amino acids. CDR3 region: CASSEALAGTEAFF. The CDR3 region has the DNA TGTGCCAGCAGTGAAGCGCTGGCGGGAACTGAAGCTTTCTTT.

V gene TRBV24-1 combines with J gene TRBJ2-3; TRBD2 is a possible D gene (6 bases). This CDR3 comprises 17 residues. Trimming took 4 bases from V and 5 from J, leaving 21 bases between them. Per germline, CDR1 KGHDR and CDR2 SFDVKD. The DNA for the CDR3 is TGTGCCACCAGTGACCACGCCAGGGCCGGGGAGGTAGATACGCAGTATTTT. Its translation is CATSDHARAGEVDTQYF.

This chain links TRBV7-6 with TRBJ2-7; 7 positions match TRBD1. CDR3 length equals 14 residues. Germline CDR1 and CDR2: SGHVS and FNYEAQ. J lost 4 bases, V lost 5 bases, and 8 bases had no gene match. The CDR3 nucleotides read TGTGCCAGCAGCCTCGGGACAGTGAATTACGAGCAGTACTTC. Translated, it gives CASSLGTVNYEQYF.

V is TRBV15 and J is TRBJ1-5; D remains ambiguous. Trimming stripped 2 bases from V and 9 bases from J, with 14 bases between. Germline values: CDR1 LNHNV, CDR2 YYDKDF (reference sequence). The CDR3 has 14 residues. CDR3 DNA sequence: TGTGCCACCAGCAGAATAGGAAGAGGACGGCCCCAGCATTTT. This codes for CATSRIGRGRPQHF. The variable domain in full, completed from reference TRBV15 and TRBJ1-5, reads DAMVIQNPRYQVTQFGKPVTLSCSQTLNHNVMYWYQQKSSQAPKLLFHYYDKDFNNEADTPDNFQSRRPNTSFCFLDIRSPGLGDTAMYLCATSRIGRGRPQHFGDGTRLSIL.

By share of the sample, this clonotype is medium-sized. The chain has TRBV12-3 or TRBV12-4 and TRBJ2-1; 15 bases are a match to TRBD2. The J segment lost 6 bases and the V segment lost 5 bases, leaving 5 bases of the junction unmatched. The CDR3 contains 16 residues. The CDR3 sequence: CASSAGLAGGANEQFF. CDR3 nucleotides: TGTGCCAGCAGTGCGGGACTAGCGGGAGGAGCCAATGAGCAGTTCTTC.

This clonotype was observed a handful of times. The V and J genes are TRBV6-1 and TRBJ2-1, with 7 bases aligning to TRBD2. The DNA end favors TRBJ2-5, so the J call may be wrong. This CDR3 has 13 residues. Germline V gene data show CDR1 as MNHNS and CDR2 as SASEGT. In DNA form, the CDR3 reads TGTGCCAGCAGGGGGGAGGGAGTAAAGACCCAGTACTTC. This sequence encodes CASRGEGVKTQYF.

This clonotype has more than one count but fewer than ten. The rearrangement links TRBV28 to TRBJ2-4; 9 positions match TRBD2. Looked up from germline, CDR1 is MDHEN and CDR2 is SYDVKM. The CDR3 is made up of 15 amino acids. J lost 13 bases, V lost 1 base, and 11 bases had no gene match. The CDR3 DNA reads as TGTGCCAGCAGTTTATTGTCTAGCGGGATGAATGAGCAGTACTTC. This encodes CASSLLSSGMNEQYF. The full variable domain, rest sourced from reference TRBV28 and TRBJ2-4, is DVKVTQSSRYLVKRTGEKVFLECVQDMDHENMFWYRQDPGLGLRLIYFSYDVKMKEKGDIPEGYSVSREKKERFSLILESASTNQTSMYLCASSLLSSGMNEQYFGAGTRLSVL.

This clonotype was counted once. V gene TRBV6-6 combines with J gene TRBJ2-1; D is possibly TRBD1 or TRBD2 (5 bases each). Per germline, CDR1 MNHNY and CDR2 SVGAGI (reference sequence). The CDR3 has 17 residues. Trimming left V 2 bases short and J 0 bases short, with 14 bases between. The CDR3 DNA sequence: TGTGCCAGCAGTTACACCTCCGGGACCGACTCCTACAATGAGCAGTTCTTC. Its protein product is CASSYTSGTDSYNEQFF.

This clonotype was detected ten times or more. The chain couples TRBV28 to TRBJ1-2, with D maybe TRBD1 (5 bases). Between the trimmed V and J ends, which lost 3 bases and 0 bases, there was a span of 17 bases. Germline assignment: CDR1 MDHEN and CDR2 SYDVKM. This CDR3 has 17 amino acids. Here the CDR3 reads CASSFFLEDTANYGYTF. In DNA form, the CDR3 reads TGTGCCAGCAGTTTTTTCCTCGAGGACACCGCTAACTATGGCTACACCTTC.

The V call is TRBV6-5, the J call TRBJ2-3; 10 nucleotides match TRBD2. The J call is doubtful: the DNA matches TRBJ2-1 better. Germline V gives CDR1 MNHEY, CDR2 SVGAGI. The CDR3 consists of 18 residues. CDR3 sequence: CASSSVHTSGISYNEQFF. CDR3 nucleotide sequence: TGTGCCAGCAGTTCCGTTCATACTAGCGGGATCTCCTACAATGAGCAGTTCTTC.

The chain carries TRBV6-1 and TRBJ2-5, with D unclear. Trimming took 6 bases from V and 1 from J, leaving 9 bases between them. The CDR3 is made up of 13 amino acids. The germline CDR1 and CDR2 sequences are MNHNS and SASEGT. In DNA form, the CDR3 reads TGTGCCAGCAGGAGGCCAAGCCAAGAGACCCAGTACTTC. This sequence encodes CASRRPSQETQYF.